This T cell receptor (beta chain) was found in a study of blood T cell repertoires in COVID-19. The wider study: Nucleic acid was either cDNA or gDNA, and it came from T cells, B-cell-depleted T cells, or PBMCs.

CDR1 is SGDLS, CDR2 YYNGEE, per germline. Trimming removed 3 bases at V and 0 bases at J, with 6 bases between. The CDR3 has 13 residues. Original handling: Reference gene primer amplification gave estimated nucleated cell counts. The method was immunoSEQ multiplex PCR; TCRdb's version includes in-frame clones alone and lacks a portion of them. That table gives V, J and clone size, and the DNA gave D and trimming. The profile shows some 150,000 clones, about 90% of them singletons. This rearrangement joins TRBV9 to TRBJ1-1, with D uncertain. This TCR derives from a woman aged 55-70 years with acute or convalescent COVID-19. Sequenced material: peripheral blood. CDR3 in amino acids: CASSGQMNTEAFF. CDR3 coding DNA: TGTGCCAGCAGCGGACAAATGAACACTGAAGCTTTCTTT. Drawing the rest from reference TRBV9 and TRBJ1-1, the complete variable domain is DSGVTQTPKHLITATGQRVTLRCSPRSGDLSVYWYQQSLDQGLQFLIQYYNGEERAKGNILERFSAQQFPDLHSELNLSSLELGDSALYFCASSGQMNTEAFFGQGTRLTVV.